This T cell receptor beta chain was identified in a study of blood T cells in healthy people across ages. As for the study in general: Per two T cells, about one barcoded beta molecule was captured through template switching.

The CDR3 loop spans 15 amino acids. The germline V gene encodes CDR1 SGDLS and CDR2 YYNGEE. Losses at the gene ends were 4 bases for V and 1 base for J; bases not matched to a gene: 6. In this sample, this clonotype turned up once. A second about 6 to 12 cycle PCR used barcoded and J-beta primers. A single record per CDR3 protein comes from TCRdb applying MiXCR to the 5' RACE reads. The top ten hold just under 9.5% of the sample, which has more than 600,000 distinct CDR3 sequences, around 25% seen once. The same data also went into a second study, on T cells of mothers and their children. This second study notes: The donors comprised six children and their three healthy Caucasian mothers.

The chain carries TRBV9 and TRBJ1-2; 8 nucleotides align to TRBD1. The TCR was taken from a boy aged 5 to 17 in good health. Material for sequencing was blood. CDR3: CASSSWTGINYGYTF. CDR3 in DNA: TGTGCCAGCAGCTCCTGGACAGGGATTAACTATGGCTACACCTTC.